This T cell receptor (beta chain) emerged from a study of T cell responses to AZD1222 COVID-19 vaccine. General observations from the study: Unmutated variant regions are reportedly targeted by nearly half of spike-specific TCRs.

In this sample, this clone turned up once. Its specificity is not known. Sequencing used immunoSEQ multiplex PCR; TCRdb keeps in-frame clones, though not all of them. The sample consists of approximately 56,000 clones, roughly 85% of them appearing once. The source was peripheral blood, collected on day 0 of AZD1222 vaccination. This clonotype was sampled from an adult in good health.

The DNA of the CDR3 is TGCGCCAGCAGCCAAGCCAGCCCCGGGGCCCAGTACTTC. Its translation is CASSQASPGAQYF. The gene calls are TRBV4-1 and TRBJ2-5, with D perhaps matching TRBD2 (5 bases). The CDR3 runs to 13 residues. Germline loops: CDR1 MGHRA, CDR2 YSYEKL. V lost 1 base and J 9 bases, leaving 12 bases between the germline ends.